This T cell receptor (beta chain) was profiled in a study of Ad26.COV2.S vaccination and SARS-CoV-2 variants. Looking at the study overall: It was the COV1001 Ad26.COV2.S trial arm that included the donor.

The germline CDR1 and CDR2 sequences are SGHNT and YENEEA. J lost 0 bases, V lost 0 bases, and 11 bases had no gene match. The CDR3 totals 19 residues. Treatment reported: roughly 20 received Ad26.COV2.S at low or high dose, single or two shots; five or six received placebo; per-sample allocation not given. Specimen acquisition occurred on day 63 following the initial vaccine or placebo injection. The method was immunoSEQ multiplex PCR; TCRdb's version includes in-frame clones alone and lacks a portion of them. The sample includes 350,000 to 500,000 clones, around nine tenths of them seen just once. The source of this sequence is a person aged 18 to 59 who received the Ad26.COV2.S COVID-19 vaccine or a placebo. The rearrangement links TRBV11-3 to TRBJ1-5, with TRBD1 matching over 7 bases. The sequences come from peripheral blood, collected in a trial of Ad26.COV2.S vaccine versus placebo. The CDR3 is CASSLDAGTAYYSNQPQHF. The DNA for the CDR3 is TGTGCCAGCAGCTTAGATGCGGGGACAGCTTACTATAGCAATCAGCCCCAGCATTTT.